This T cell receptor (beta chain) was found in a study of cytomegalovirus exposure and HLA in healthy donors. The PCR employed 60 Vbeta primers together with 13 Jbeta primers. Assay used: immunoSEQ multiplex PCR; TCRdb lists only in-frame clones, some missing. Of 150,000 to 200,000 clones listed, roughly 80% are singletons. Germline V CDR1 and CDR2: GTSNPN, SVGIG (reference sequence). The CDR3 length is 15 residues. Trimming took off 0 bases at V and 2 bases at J, with 11 bases between the two ends. Regarding the study as a whole: There was a cluster of highly shared sequence variants that was likely a sequencing artifact. In a later analysis, the majority of CMV-associated beta chains seemingly showed HLA restriction.

Donors consisted of healthy bone marrow donors. Comment on this clone: Its antigen is not identified.

Sample: PBMCs. The origin of this receptor is a female donor in good health and CMV-seronegative. The gene calls are TRBV30 and TRBJ1-5; D may be TRBD1 (6 bases). CDR3 bases: TGTGCCTGGAGTGTAGCAGGGGTAGGCAATCAGCCCCAGCATTTT. Protein: CAWSVAGVGNQPQHF. The variable domain in full, completed from reference TRBV30 and TRBJ1-5, reads SQTIHQWPATLVQPVGSPLSLECTVEGTSNPNLYWYRQAAGRGLQLLFYSVGIGQISSEVPQNLSASRPQDRQFILSSKKLLLSDSGFYLCAWSVAGVGNQPQHFGDGTRLSIL.